These 27 T cell receptor beta chains share one sample of origin, sequenced in a study of T-cell memory formation after mild COVID-19. TCRdb recomputed calls from the 5' RACE reads with MiXCR, one row per CDR3 protein. The sample has about 150,000 distinct CDR3 sequences; around 25% are singletons. What was sequenced was PBMCs or a T cell subset sorted from them (not recorded which). The receptors here all came from an adult woman who had mild COVID-19 (a few samples of this study predate the infection). Cell type and time point are not known.

V gene TRBV12-3 or TRBV12-4 combines with J gene TRBJ2-1, with 7 bases identical to TRBD1. The CDR3 spans 15 residues. V shed 2 bases and J 8 bases; nucleotides not matched to a gene: 9. This CDR3 is CASSLPHDRAHEQFF. The CDR3 DNA reads as TGTGCCAGCAGTTTACCCCACGACAGGGCACATGAGCAGTTCTTC.

V is TRBV7-8 and J is TRBJ2-3, with TRBD2 identical over 7 bases. This CDR3 has 15 residues. J lost 3 bases, V lost 5 bases, and 8 bases had no gene match. Germline CDR1 reads SGHVS; CDR2 reads FQNEAQ. CDR3 coding DNA: TGTGCCAGCAGCCCCCAATCGGGGGGAACAGATACGCAGTATTTT. Its protein product is CASSPQSGGTDTQYF.

The chain combines TRBV7-6 with TRBJ1-3; 8 bases match TRBD1. V was pared by 5 bases and J by 7 bases, with 10 bases of the junction left unmatched. CDR3 length: 15 residues. From germline, CDR1 is SGHVS and CDR2 FNYEAQ. CDR3 in amino acids: CASSLRQGYRNTIYF. The CDR3 bases are TGTGCCAGCAGCCTACGACAGGGGTATCGGAACACCATATATTTT.

This clonotype was observed at least ten times. The chain joins TRBV7-3 to TRBJ2-5, with 7 bases lining up with TRBD2. The CDR3 covers 14 residues. V shed 3 bases and J 4 bases; nucleotides not matched to a gene: 5. Germline V CDR1 and CDR2: SGHTA, FQGTGA. CDR3 DNA sequence: TGTGCCAGCAGCTTTTCGGGAGGTCGAGAGACCCAGTACTTC. This encodes CASSFSGGRETQYF. Full variable domain (missing parts from reference TRBV7-3 and TRBJ2-5): GAGVSQTPSNKVTEKGKYVELRCDPISGHTALYWYRQSLGQGPEFLIYFQGTGAADDSGLPNDRFFAVRPEGSVSTLKIQRTERGDSAVYLCASSFSGGRETQYFGPGTRLLVL.

This clonotype was found a few times. V gene TRBV15 combines with J gene TRBJ2-2; unclear D gene. The germline V and J ends were trimmed by 0 bases and 7 bases, with 6 bases remaining between them. This CDR3 is built from 13 residues. CDR1 and CDR2 (germline): LNHNV, YYDKDF (reference sequence). The CDR3 is CATSREASGELFF. The DNA of the CDR3 is TGTGCCACCAGCAGAGAAGCTAGCGGGGAGCTGTTTTTT.

This chain connects TRBV5-1 to TRBJ2-1, with unresolved D. Trimming removed 0 bases at V and 4 bases at J, with 5 bases between. This CDR3 is 13 amino acids long. Germline V CDR1 and CDR2: SGHRS, YFSETQ. This CDR3 is CASSLEAYNEQFF. CDR3 bases: TGCGCCAGCAGCTTGGAGGCATACAATGAGCAGTTCTTC.

There are a few counts of this clonotype. The genes are TRBV27 and TRBJ2-7; 7 bases map to TRBD1. Looked up from germline, CDR1 is MNHEY and CDR2 is SMNVEV (reference sequence). CDR3 length: 15 residues. V dropped 5 bases and J dropped 2; count of bases not matched to a gene: 9. CDR3 protein: CASSPGQALTYEQYF. For the CDR3, the DNA is TGTGCCAGCAGTCCCGGACAGGCCCTAACCTACGAGCAGTACTTC.

The chain employs TRBV6-5 and TRBJ1-4; D is possibly TRBD1 (6 bases). CDR1 and CDR2 from the germline V gene are MNHEY and SVGAGI. V was trimmed by 8 bases and J by 6 bases, leaving 19 bases between them. This CDR3 region has 15 residues. CDR3 amino acids: CASGDRTAIYEKLFF. In DNA form, the CDR3 reads TGTGCCAGCGGGGATAGGACAGCCATCTATGAAAAACTGTTTTTT.

The V call is TRBV4-3, the J call TRBJ1-5; D may be TRBD1 (5 bases). CDR3 length equals 17 residues. Trimming left V 0 bases short and J 4 bases short, with 16 bases between. Per the germline V gene, CDR1 is LGHNA and CDR2 is YSLEER. The CDR3 reads CASSQEPGTLGNQPQHF. For the CDR3, the DNA is TGCGCCAGCAGCCAAGAACCCGGGACCTTGGGGAATCAGCCCCAGCATTTT.

The J gene is TRBJ2-1, the V gene TRBV4-1; 10 positions agree with TRBD1. The CDR3 contains 16 residues. From germline, CDR1 is MGHRA and CDR2 YSYEKL. V shed 4 bases, J shed 3 bases, and the junction held 6 bases outside the gene matches. CDR3 protein: CASSPQGQGIYNEQFF. The CDR3 DNA sequence: TGCGCCAGCAGCCCACAGGGACAGGGGATCTACAATGAGCAGTTCTTC.

This clonotype was seen more than once but under ten times. J is TRBJ1-1 and V is TRBV5-1; D might be TRBD1 (6 bases). The CDR3 loop spans 16 amino acids. Trimming took 1 base from V and 1 from J, leaving 14 bases between them. Germline-derived CDR1 and CDR2 are SGHRS and YFSETQ. The CDR3 region is CASSLTVQGPNTEAFF. CDR3 bases: TGCGCCAGCAGCTTGACAGTTCAGGGGCCGAACACTGAAGCTTTCTTT.

This clonotype was seen a handful of times. V gene TRBV4-1 combines with J gene TRBJ1-2, with D possibly matching TRBD1 (6 bases). Germline CDR1 MGHRA, CDR2 YSYEKL. The ends were cut back, 0 bases at V and 4 bases at J, with 12 bases in the middle. The CDR3 is made up of 15 amino acids. The CDR3 is CASSQEGSGAYGYTF. CDR3 in DNA: TGCGCCAGCAGCCAAGAAGGATCAGGGGCCTATGGCTACACCTTC.

At least ten counts were recorded for this clonotype. The chain joins TRBV11-2 to TRBJ2-1; 8 bases agree with TRBD2. The V segment lost 3 bases and the J segment 8 bases; nucleotides outside the gene matches: 12. The germline V gene has CDR1 SGHAT and CDR2 FQNNGV. The CDR3 is made up of 16 amino acids. The CDR3 coding sequence is TGTGCCAGCAGCTTCCAAGCGGGAGACGCTTTCTATGAGCAGTTCTTC. Its protein product is CASSFQAGDAFYEQFF.

The chain recombines TRBV28 with TRBJ1-2; no definite D call. V lost 5 bases and J 5 bases, leaving 18 bases between the germline ends. The CDR3 covers 15 residues. CDR1 is MDHEN, CDR2 SYDVKM, per germline. CDR3 nucleotides: TGTGCCAGCAGTACCGGTATAGGGTCTTATTATGGCTACACCTTC. Its protein product is CASSTGIGSYYGYTF.

This chain links TRBV10-3 with TRBJ1-2; TRBD1 aligns across 7 bases. The trim removed 4 bases at V and 3 bases at J, leaving 8 bases unmatched. The CDR3 is made up of 15 amino acids. From germline, CDR1 is ENHRY and CDR2 SYGVKD. The CDR3 DNA reads TGTGCCATCAGTGCGGACAGGAGGTCAGACTATGGCTACACCTTC. Its protein is CAISADRRSDYGYTF.

The genes are TRBV7-6 and TRBJ2-1, with 13 bases matching TRBD2. The V gene end was trimmed by 5 bases and the J gene end by 6 bases; junction bases not matched to a gene: 4. CDR3 size: 15 residues. The germline V gene encodes CDR1 SGHVS and CDR2 FNYEAQ. For the CDR3, the DNA is TGTGCCAGCAGCGAACTAGCGGGAGGGCTCAATGAGCAGTTCTTC. Amino acid sequence: CASSELAGGLNEQFF.

This clonotype was observed a few times. The chain joins TRBV24-1 to TRBJ2-1; 7 nucleotides agree with TRBD2. This CDR3 region has 16 residues. The V gene end was trimmed by 4 bases and the J gene end by 6 bases; junction bases not matched to a gene: 11. CDR1 and CDR2 (germline): KGHDR, SFDVKD. This chain's CDR3 is CATSEAYGVAGNEQFF. The CDR3 DNA sequence: TGTGCCACCAGTGAAGCGTATGGTGTAGCGGGCAATGAGCAGTTCTTC.

This chain uses TRBV5-1 with TRBJ2-3; maybe TRBD2 (5 bases). The germline V and J ends were trimmed by 3 bases and 2 bases, with 19 bases remaining between them. CDR3 size: 17 residues. Looked up from germline, CDR1 is SGHRS and CDR2 is YFSETQ. CDR3 in amino acids: CASSSGLTPASTDTQYF. Here the CDR3 DNA reads TGCGCCAGCAGCTCTGGACTGACCCCCGCTTCCACAGATACGCAGTATTTT.

The genes are TRBV7-8 and TRBJ2-1, with 14 positions matching TRBD2. Germline CDR1 SGHVS, CDR2 FQNEAQ. The CDR3 runs 17 residues. V shed 5 bases, J shed 8 bases, and the junction held 11 bases outside the gene matches. The CDR3 region has the DNA TGTGCCAGCAGCCCGGGACTAGCGGGAGTATACGTGGATGAGCAGTTCTTC. This encodes CASSPGLAGVYVDEQFF.

The chain uses TRBV5-1 and TRBJ1-1; D ambiguous. Trimming took 3 bases from V and 4 from J, leaving 13 bases between them. The CDR3 sequence is 14 residues long. The germline gives CDR1 SGHRS, CDR2 YFSETQ. CDR3 sequence (DNA): TGCGCCAGCAGCTCACAAAGGGAGACCACTGAAGCTTTCTTT. Encoded protein: CASSSQRETTEAFF.

This clonotype was seen only a few times. This chain links TRBV9 with TRBJ1-1, with a tentative D call TRBD1 (6 bases). The germline CDR1 and CDR2 sequences are SGDLS and YYNGEE. Trimming removed 2 bases at V and 5 bases at J, with 10 bases between. CDR3 length: 13 amino acids. The chain's CDR3 is CASSVPGVTEAFF. In nucleotides, the CDR3 is TGTGCCAGCAGCGTCCCAGGGGTAACTGAAGCTTTCTTT.

This chain connects TRBV7-9 to TRBJ1-1, with D possibly being TRBD1 (6 bases). This CDR3 spans 15 amino acids. Germline V lookup: CDR1 SEHNR, CDR2 FQNEAQ (reference sequence). V was cut by 3 bases and J by 0 bases, with 11 bases left in between. CDR3 amino acids: CASSFYQGMNTEAFF. The CDR3 nucleotides read TGTGCCAGCAGCTTTTATCAGGGGATGAACACTGAAGCTTTCTTT.

This clonotype has only a few counts. V and J are TRBV7-9 and TRBJ2-7; 10 bases line up with TRBD2. This CDR3 region has 12 residues. Germline CDR1 SEHNR, CDR2 FQNEAQ (reference sequence). CDR3 protein: CVVSGRADEQYF. The CDR3 coding sequence is TGTGTCGTCAGCGGGAGGGCCGACGAGCAGTACTTC.

The V call is TRBV11-2, the J call TRBJ2-5; 13 bases match TRBD2. The CDR3 loop spans 18 amino acids. Germline-derived CDR1 and CDR2 are SGHAT and FQNNGV. The ends lost 5 bases at V and 0 bases at J; junction bases unmatched: 9. The CDR3 region is CASSHGLAGAPYQETQYF. Written as DNA, the CDR3 is TGTGCCAGCAGCCATGGACTAGCGGGGGCCCCTTACCAAGAGACCCAGTACTTC.

The rearrangement joins TRBV29-1 to TRBJ2-2; a weak D match, TRBD1 (5 bases). V lost 3 bases to trimming and J lost 4 bases, with 15 bases between them. CDR1 and CDR2 from the germline V gene are SQVTM and ANQGSEA. The CDR3 sequence is 15 residues long. CDR3 in DNA: TGCAGCGTTGAGACGTCAGGGCTTGGCACCGGGGAGCTGTTTTTT. Translated: CSVETSGLGTGELFF.

This clonotype was observed once. The genes are TRBV7-2 and TRBJ2-3; 7 bases line up with TRBD2. Germline trimming cut 5 bases from V and 2 bases from J; bases unmatched to any gene: 10. The CDR3 is 16 amino acids. Germline loops: CDR1 SGHTA, CDR2 FQGNSA. CDR3 in amino acids: CASSRSSGTYTDTQYF. The CDR3 DNA is TGTGCCAGCAGCCGATCTAGCGGAACCTACACAGATACGCAGTATTTT.

Remarks on this clonotype: A junction end diverges from the germline sequence, so it may reflect a read error. V usage is TRBV12-3 or TRBV12-4 and J usage is TRBJ2-7; D possibly matches TRBD1 or TRBD2 (5 bases each). This CDR3 is 15 amino acids long. CDR3 sequence reads: CDSSFGQGPPYEQYF. CDR3 nucleotides: TGTGACAGCAGTTTTGGGCAGGGACCTCCCTACGAGCAGTACTTC.